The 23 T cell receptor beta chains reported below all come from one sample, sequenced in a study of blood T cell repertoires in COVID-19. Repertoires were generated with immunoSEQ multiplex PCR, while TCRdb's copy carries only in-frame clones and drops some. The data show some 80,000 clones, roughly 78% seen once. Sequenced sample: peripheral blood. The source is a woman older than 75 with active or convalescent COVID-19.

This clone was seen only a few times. CDR3: CASSFGGGGETQYF. CDR3 nucleotides: TGTGCCAGCAGCTTTGGCGGGGGCGGAGAGACCCAGTACTTC. This chain joins TRBV5-4 and TRBJ2-5, with a weak D call TRBD2 (7 bases). Trimming removed 2 bases at V and 4 bases at J, with 12 bases between. Germline lookup yields CDR1 SGHNT and CDR2 YYREEE (reference sequence). This CDR3 contains 14 residues.

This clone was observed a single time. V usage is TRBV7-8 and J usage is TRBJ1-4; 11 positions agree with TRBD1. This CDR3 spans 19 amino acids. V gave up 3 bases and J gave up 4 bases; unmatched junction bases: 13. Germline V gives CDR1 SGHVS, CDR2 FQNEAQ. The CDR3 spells CASSFWDRGRAESNEKLFF. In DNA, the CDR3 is TGTGCCAGCAGCTTTTGGGACAGGGGGAGAGCCGAAAGTAATGAAAAACTGTTTTTT.

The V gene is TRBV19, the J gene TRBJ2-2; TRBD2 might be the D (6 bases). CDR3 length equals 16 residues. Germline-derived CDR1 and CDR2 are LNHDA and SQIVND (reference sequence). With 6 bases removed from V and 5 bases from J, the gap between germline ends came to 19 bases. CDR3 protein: CASRDIAGPLTGELFF. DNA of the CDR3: TGTGCCAGTAGGGACATTGCGGGGCCCTTAACCGGGGAGCTGTTTTTT.

The CDR3, as DNA: TGTGCCAGCAGCTTAGTGGCTTCACCCCTCCACTTT. Amino acid sequence: CASSLVASPLHF. This chain connects TRBV7-2 to TRBJ1-6; no clear D gene. Trimming stripped 1 base from V and 9 bases from J, with 4 bases between. The germline CDR1 and CDR2 sequences are SGHTA and FQGNSA. The CDR3 runs to 12 residues.

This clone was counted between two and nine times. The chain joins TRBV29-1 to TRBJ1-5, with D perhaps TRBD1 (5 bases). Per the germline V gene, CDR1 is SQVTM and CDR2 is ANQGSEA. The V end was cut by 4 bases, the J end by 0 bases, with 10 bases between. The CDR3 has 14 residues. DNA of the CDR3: TGCAGCGTTGTGGGGGGAGATAGCAATCAGCCCCAGCATTTT. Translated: CSVVGGDSNQPQHF.

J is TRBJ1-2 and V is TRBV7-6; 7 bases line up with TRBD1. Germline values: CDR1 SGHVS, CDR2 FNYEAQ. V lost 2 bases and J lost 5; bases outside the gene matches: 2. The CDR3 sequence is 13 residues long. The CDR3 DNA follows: TGTGCCAGCAGCTTAAAGGGACAGTATGGCTACACCTTC. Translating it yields CASSLKGQYGYTF.

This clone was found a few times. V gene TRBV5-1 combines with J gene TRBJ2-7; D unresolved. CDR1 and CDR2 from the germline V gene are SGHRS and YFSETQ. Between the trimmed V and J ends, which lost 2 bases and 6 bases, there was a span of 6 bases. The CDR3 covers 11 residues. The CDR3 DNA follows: TGCGCCAGCAGCTTTTTCGGCGAGCAGTACTTC. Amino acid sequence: CASSFFGEQYF.

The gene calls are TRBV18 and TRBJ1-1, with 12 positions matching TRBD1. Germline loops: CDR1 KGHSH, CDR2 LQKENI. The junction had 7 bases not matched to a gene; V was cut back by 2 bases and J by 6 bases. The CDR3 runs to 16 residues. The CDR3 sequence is CASSPNSGQGASEAFF. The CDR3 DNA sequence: TGTGCCAGCTCACCAAATTCGGGACAGGGGGCTTCTGAAGCTTTCTTT. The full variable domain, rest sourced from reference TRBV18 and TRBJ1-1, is NAGVMQNPRHLVRRRGQEARLRCSPMKGHSHVYWYRQLPEEGLKFMVYLQKENIIDESGMPKERFSAEFPKEGPSILRIQQVVRGDSAAYFCASSPNSGQGASEAFFGQGTRLTVV.

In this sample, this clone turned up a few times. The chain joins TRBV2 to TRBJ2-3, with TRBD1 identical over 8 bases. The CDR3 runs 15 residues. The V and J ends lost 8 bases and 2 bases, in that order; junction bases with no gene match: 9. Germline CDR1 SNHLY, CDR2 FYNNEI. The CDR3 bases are TGTGCCAGCGCTTGGGGACAGGCGCCCACAGATACGCAGTATTTT. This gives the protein CASAWGQAPTDTQYF.

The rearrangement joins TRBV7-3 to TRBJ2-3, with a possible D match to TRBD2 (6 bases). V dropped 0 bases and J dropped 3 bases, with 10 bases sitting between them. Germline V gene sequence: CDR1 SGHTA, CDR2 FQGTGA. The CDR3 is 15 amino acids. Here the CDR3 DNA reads TGTGCCAGCAGCTTAACGGGCGGGGTAACAGATACGCAGTATTTT. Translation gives CASSLTGGVTDTQYF.

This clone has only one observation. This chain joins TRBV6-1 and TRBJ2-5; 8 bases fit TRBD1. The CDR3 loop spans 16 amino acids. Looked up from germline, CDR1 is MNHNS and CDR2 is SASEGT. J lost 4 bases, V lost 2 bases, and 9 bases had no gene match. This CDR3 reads CASSENGQGARETQYF. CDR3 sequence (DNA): TGTGCCAGCAGTGAAAACGGGCAGGGGGCAAGAGAGACCCAGTACTTC.

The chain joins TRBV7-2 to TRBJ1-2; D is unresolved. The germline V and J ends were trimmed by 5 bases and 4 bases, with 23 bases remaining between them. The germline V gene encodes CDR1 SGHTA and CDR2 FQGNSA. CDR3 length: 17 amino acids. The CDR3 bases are TGTGCCAGCAGCCCCTGGCGGGAAGTGAGGTATGGCTATGGCTACACCTTC. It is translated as CASSPWREVRYGYGYTF.

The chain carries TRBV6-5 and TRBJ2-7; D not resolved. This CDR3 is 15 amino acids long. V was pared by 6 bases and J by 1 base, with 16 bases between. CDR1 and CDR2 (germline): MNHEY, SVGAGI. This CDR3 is CASRPSGYFSYEQYF. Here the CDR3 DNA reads TGTGCCAGCAGACCTAGTGGGTACTTTTCCTACGAGCAGTACTTC.

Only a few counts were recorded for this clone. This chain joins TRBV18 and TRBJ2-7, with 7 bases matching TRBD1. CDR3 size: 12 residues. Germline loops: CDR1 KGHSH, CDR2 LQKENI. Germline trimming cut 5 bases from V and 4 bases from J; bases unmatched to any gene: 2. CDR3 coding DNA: TGTGCCAGCTCAGCGACAGGGTACGAGCAGTACTTC. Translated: CASSATGYEQYF.

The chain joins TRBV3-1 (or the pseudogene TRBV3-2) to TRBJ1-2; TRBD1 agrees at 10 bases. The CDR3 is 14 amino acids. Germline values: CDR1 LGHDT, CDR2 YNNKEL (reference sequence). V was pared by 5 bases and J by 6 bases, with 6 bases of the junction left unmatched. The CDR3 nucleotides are TGTGCCAGCAGCAACCGGGACAGGGGTAATGGCTACACCTTC. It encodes CASSNRDRGNGYTF.

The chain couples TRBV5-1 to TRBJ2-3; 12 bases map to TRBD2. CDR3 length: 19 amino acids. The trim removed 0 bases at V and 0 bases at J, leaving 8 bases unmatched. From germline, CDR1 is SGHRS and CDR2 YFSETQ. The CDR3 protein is CASSLEASGGVRSTDTQYF. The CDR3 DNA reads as TGCGCCAGCAGCTTGGAAGCTAGCGGGGGGGTCAGAAGCACAGATACGCAGTATTTT.

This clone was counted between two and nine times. CDR3 in amino acids: CASRRGTVTNEKLFF. The CDR3, as DNA: TGTGCCAGCAGACGTGGGACTGTAACTAATGAAAAACTGTTTTTT. This chain connects TRBV5-8 to TRBJ1-4; tentatively, D is TRBD1 (5 bases). Trimming took off 5 bases at V and 1 base at J, with 12 bases between the two ends. Per germline, CDR1 SGHTS and CDR2 YDEGEE. The CDR3 length is 15 residues.

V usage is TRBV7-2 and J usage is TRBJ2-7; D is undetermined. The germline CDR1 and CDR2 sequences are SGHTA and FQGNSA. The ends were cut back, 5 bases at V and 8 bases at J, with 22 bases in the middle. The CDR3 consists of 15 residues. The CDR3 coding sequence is TGTGCCAGCAGCCCTACTGTAGCCGAATCTACGAAGCAGTACTTC. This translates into CASSPTVAESTKQYF.

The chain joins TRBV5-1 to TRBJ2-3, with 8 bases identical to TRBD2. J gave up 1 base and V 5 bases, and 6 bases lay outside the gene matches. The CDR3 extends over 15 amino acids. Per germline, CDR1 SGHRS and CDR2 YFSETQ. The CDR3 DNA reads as TGCGCCAGCAGTACGATGCGGGGGGGCACAGATACGCAGTATTTT. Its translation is CASSTMRGGTDTQYF.

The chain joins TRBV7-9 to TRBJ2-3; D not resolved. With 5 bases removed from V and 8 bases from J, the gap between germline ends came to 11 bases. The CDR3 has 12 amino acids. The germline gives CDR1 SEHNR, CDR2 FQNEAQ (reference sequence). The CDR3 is CASSLPVSTQYF. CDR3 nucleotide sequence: TGTGCCAGCAGCCTCCCCGTCTCTACGCAGTATTTT.

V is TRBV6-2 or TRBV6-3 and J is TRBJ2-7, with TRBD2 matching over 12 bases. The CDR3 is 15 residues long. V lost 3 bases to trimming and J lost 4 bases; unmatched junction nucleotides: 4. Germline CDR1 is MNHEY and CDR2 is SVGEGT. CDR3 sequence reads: CASSYLGTSGYEQYF. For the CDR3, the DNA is TGTGCCAGCAGTTATCTCGGGACTAGCGGGTACGAGCAGTACTTC.

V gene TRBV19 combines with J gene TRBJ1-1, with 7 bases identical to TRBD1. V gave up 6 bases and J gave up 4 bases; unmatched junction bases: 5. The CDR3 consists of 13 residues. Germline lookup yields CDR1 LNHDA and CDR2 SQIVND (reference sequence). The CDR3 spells CASSNTGVTEAFF. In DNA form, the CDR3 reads TGTGCCAGTAGCAATACAGGGGTCACTGAAGCTTTCTTT.

The CDR3 coding sequence is TGTGCCAGCTCACCTCCCGGGACAGGTCAGCCCCAGCATTTT. This translates into CASSPPGTGQPQHF. V gene TRBV18 combines with J gene TRBJ1-5, with TRBD1 matching over 8 bases. The ends lost 3 bases at V and 6 bases at J; junction bases unmatched: 4. This CDR3 comprises 14 residues. Per the germline V gene, CDR1 is KGHSH and CDR2 is LQKENI.